This T cell receptor beta chain was identified during a study of PD-L1 blockade in urothelial cancer. Overall study context: At 3 weeks (second dose) and 6 weeks after starting treatment, blood was analyzed. General study points: Sub-median blood TCR clonality before treatment predicted longer survival.

With regard to this clone: Its specificity is not known. This CDR3 is also generated by other DNA sequences in the sample.

Trimming at V came to 0 bases and at J to 4 bases, leaving 4 bases not matched to a gene. CDR1 and CDR2 (germline): SGHRS, YFSETQ. This CDR3 region has 17 residues. Time point in this sample: pretreatment peripheral blood. The assay was immunoSEQ multiplex PCR, and TCRdb's table has in-frame clones only and misses some. Seen here are just under 50,000 clones, around 84% observed once, and the top ten hold around 3.1%. This clonotype was sampled from a man in his 70s with urothelial cancer. This rearrangement joins TRBV5-1 to TRBJ2-1; 13 bases map to TRBD2. Sequencing used PBMCs, obtained around atezolizumab (anti-PD-L1) treatment. The CDR3 here is CASSLARLAGGYNEQFF. The CDR3 DNA sequence: TGCGCCAGCAGCTTGGCTCGACTAGCGGGGGGTTACAATGAGCAGTTCTTC. The whole variable domain, filled in from reference TRBV5-1 and TRBJ2-1, reads KAGVTQTPRYLIKTRGQQVTLSCSPISGHRSVSWYQQTPGQGLQFLFEYFSETQRNKGNFPGRFSGRQFSNSRSEMNVSTLELGDSALYLCASSLARLAGGYNEQFFGPGTRLTVL.